This T cell receptor (beta chain) is drawn from a study of beta chain features in type 1 diabetes. Study information: Summed over all samples, the examined sorted cells came to roughly 110 million.

Study-level points and caveats: The study notes PCR might favor shorter templates equally in patients and controls. Healthy donors had naive, central memory and Treg TCRB repertoires that appeared less similar than those seen among patients.

Reverse transcription of all isolated RNA meant that expressed TCRB transcripts were sequenced. Sequenced naive, central memory and regulatory T cell samples produced an average of about 3.57 million reads. Sequencing used immunoSEQ multiplex PCR; TCRdb keeps in-frame clones, though not all of them. The table includes about 290,000 clones, roughly 8% detected once. For this clone: Its matching antigen is unknown.

From germline, CDR1 is SNHLY and CDR2 FYNNEI. V lost 9 bases and J lost 9, with 15 bases in between. The CDR3 has 12 amino acids. The origin of this receptor is a woman between 18 and 29 years old in good health. This chain connects TRBV2 to TRBJ2-1; maybe TRBD1 (6 bases). Material: central memory CD4+ T cells from blood. This chain's CDR3 is CASAPQGREQFF. The CDR3 nucleotides are TGTGCCAGTGCCCCTCAGGGGCGTGAGCAGTTCTTC.